A selection of T cell receptor beta chains follows, all from one sample in a study of response to subunit inactivated influenza vaccine. MiXCR, run by TCRdb on the RT-PCR reads, gives a single entry per CDR3 protein. The sample has roughly 780,000 distinct CDR3 sequences, roughly 18% seen once. Sample: PBMCs from blood, taken 5 days after vaccination. These receptors all stem from a man aged 50 to 60 who received an inactivated influenza vaccine. Both conserved end residues are part of each CDR3. The order of the fields is J gene, V gene, D gene, clone size, CDR3 DNA, CDR3 protein. The D gene is left open where the match is weak. Size tells how often a clone was seen (once, few, many) or the class of an expanded clone, and some rows leave it out.

>TRBJ1-2|TRBV4-3|.|few
TGCGCCAGCAGCCAGGACCGATACACTTATCGGATAGATAACTATGGCTACACCTTC
CASSQDRYTYRIDNYGYTF
>TRBJ2-1|TRBV20-1|TRBD2|.
TGCAGTGCTCCCTGGGGGGGGAGCTCCTACAATGAGCAGTTCTTC
CSAPWGGSSYNEQFF
>TRBJ1-2|TRBV29-1|.|.
TGCAGCGTTGCAGGCATCACCGGGGACTATGGCTACACCTTC
CSVAGITGDYGYTF
>TRBJ2-2|TRBV4-1|TRBD1|.
TGCGCCAGCAGCCAAAATCCACAGGGGATCGAGGAGCTGTTTTTT
CASSQNPQGIEELFF
>TRBJ2-1|TRBV20-1|TRBD2|few
TGCAGTGCTAGAGACCTACTAGCGGGGAACTACAATGAGCAGTTCTTC
CSARDLLAGNYNEQFF
>TRBJ2-2|TRBV4-3|.|.
TGCGCCAGCAGCCAAGATTGGGTGGACACCGGGGAGCTGTTTTTT
CASSQDWVDTGELFF
>TRBJ2-7|TRBV20-1|.|few
TGCAGTGCTAGGGGACCCGAGCAGTACTTC
CSARGPEQYF
>TRBJ2-1|TRBV11-1|TRBD2|.
TGTGCCAGCAGCTTAGCTTTCTGGACTAGCGGGGGGCACAATGAGCAGTTCTTC
CASSLAFWTSGGHNEQFF
>TRBJ2-7|TRBV20-1|.|.
TGCAGTGCTCCCGACCACAGGAGGCCCTACGAGCAGTACTTC
CSAPDHRRPYEQYF
>TRBJ2-3|TRBV5-1|TRBD1|few
TGCGCCTCCTTCGGGACAGGGGTGACAGATACGCAGTATTTT
CASFGTGVTDTQYF
>TRBJ2-1|TRBV6-6|.|.
TGTGCCAGCAGTTACTCCACGGATTTACTTGAGCAGTTCTTC
CASSYSTDLLEQFF
>TRBJ2-5|TRBV29-1|TRBD2|few
TGCAGCGTTGAAGATTTAACCTTAGCGGGGCAAGAGACCCAGTACTTC
CSVEDLTLAGQETQYF
>TRBJ1-1|TRBV5-5|.|few
TGTGCCAGCAGCCCCTCCGGGACAACAAACACTGAAGCTTTCTTT
CASSPSGTTNTEAFF
>TRBJ1-2|TRBV7-9|TRBD1|few
TGTGCCAGCAGAGCCGGGACAGGGGTTGGCTACACCTTC
CASRAGTGVGYTF
>TRBJ1-2|TRBV10-3|.|.
TGTGCCATCAGTGGACAGCAATCTAACTATGGCTACACCTTC
CAISGQQSNYGYTF
>TRBJ2-7|TRBV29-1|TRBD2|few
TGCAGCGTTGAAATGGTCGGGGGGGGGGACTCCTACGAGCAGTACTTC
CSVEMVGGGDSYEQYF
>TRBJ2-3|TRBV27|TRBD2|.
TGTGCCAGCAGTAAAGGAAGCGGGGTCGGGACAGATACGCAGTATTTT
CASSKGSGVGTDTQYF
>TRBJ2-4|TRBV7-9|.|many
TGTGCCAGCAGCTTGCTGGGGGGTACCAAAAACATTCAGTACTTC
CASSLLGGTKNIQYF
>TRBJ2-7|TRBV18|TRBD2|.
TGTGCCAGCTCACCACCGGGAACCGGGAGGGGCTACGAGCAGTACTTC
CASSPPGTGRGYEQYF
>TRBJ1-1|TRBV6-1|TRBD1|few
TGTGCCAGCAGTGAGAATTACAGGGGGCGAAGATTTGACACTGAAGCTTTCTTT
CASSENYRGRRFDTEAFF
>TRBJ2-7|TRBV5-1|TRBD1|.
TGCGCCAGCAGCTGGGGGACAGGTTCCCACGAGCAGTACTTC
CASSWGTGSHEQYF
>TRBJ2-5|TRBV7-7|.|.
TGTGCTAGCAGCTTAGGGGGGACAGACCAAGAGACCCAGTACTTC
CASSLGGTDQETQYF
>TRBJ1-1|TRBV29-1|.|few
TGCAGCGTTGAACGGGAGAATGAAGCTTTCTTT
CSVERENEAFF
>TRBJ1-1|TRBV7-9|.|.
TGTGCCAGCAGCTGGGGATTTGAAGCTTTCTTT
CASSWGFEAFF
>TRBJ2-1|TRBV12-3/TRBV12-4|.|many
TGTGCCAGCAGTGAAATCCCCAGTGAGCAGTTCTTC
CASSEIPSEQFF
>TRBJ2-7|TRBV11-2|.|few
TGTGCCAGCAGCGCCAATCGGTTTCCCTACGAGCAGTACTTC
CASSANRFPYEQYF
>TRBJ2-5|TRBV29-1|TRBD1|few
TGCAGCGTCGTTGGGACAGATCAAGAGACCCAGTACTTC
CSVVGTDQETQYF
>TRBJ2-2|TRBV4-2|TRBD2|.
TGTGCCAGCAGCCAAGCGGGGGGGCCGGGCACCGGGGAGCTGTTTTTT
CASSQAGGPGTGELFF
>TRBJ2-3|TRBV28|TRBD2|.
TGTGCCAGCAGTTTAACCTCCCAGCGGGGGGGATCAGATACGCAGTATTTT
CASSLTSQRGGSDTQYF
>TRBJ2-7|TRBV20-1|TRBD1|few
TGCAGTGCCAGACAGGGCAAAGACGAGCAGTACTTC
CSARQGKDEQYF
>TRBJ1-1|TRBV20-1|.|few
TGCAGTGCAAGTAAGAGGGGGGGAGCTTTCTTT
CSASKRGGAFF
>TRBJ1-5|TRBV20-1|.|.
TGCAGTGCGACCTCCCGCGGAGGTACCAATCAGCCCCAGCATTTT
CSATSRGGTNQPQHF
>TRBJ2-7|TRBV20-1|TRBD2|.
TGCAGTGCTAGAGGGACCGGGACTAGCGGCTACGAGCAGTACTTC
CSARGTGTSGYEQYF
>TRBJ2-3|TRBV20-1|TRBD2|few
TGCAGTGCTAGAGATTTCCGCGGGGGGGGGCGTCCAGATACGCAGTATTTT
CSARDFRGGGRPDTQYF
>TRBJ2-7|TRBV4-1|TRBD1|few
TGCGCCAGCAGCCAAGTTCGGGACAGGCCGGCCTACGAGCAGTACTTC
CASSQVRDRPAYEQYF
>TRBJ1-1|TRBV7-2|TRBD1|few
TGTGCCAGCAGCCCCCACAGGGGGCTAGGGAACACTGAAGCTTTCTTT
CASSPHRGLGNTEAFF
>TRBJ1-2|TRBV5-1|.|many
TGCGCCAGCAGCCGGGGGGAGGACGGTGGATTCGGCTACACCTTC
CASSRGEDGGFGYTF
>TRBJ2-3|TRBV28|TRBD2|many
TGTGCCAGCAGTTTCCGACTAGCGGGAGTGGTAGATACGCAGTATTTT
CASSFRLAGVVDTQYF
>TRBJ2-3|TRBV21-1|.|.
TGTGCCAGCTCAGCCGTGGCTATCTCCCTAACAGATACGCAGTATTTT
CASSAVAISLTDTQYF
>TRBJ2-5|TRBV7-7|TRBD1|many
TGTGCTAGCAGCTCGAACAGGGGCGCACAAGAGACCCAGTACTTC
CASSSNRGAQETQYF
>TRBJ2-7|TRBV14|.|.
TGTGCCAGCAGCCAAGGCTATAGCGAGCAGTACTTC
CASSQGYSEQYF
>TRBJ2-1|TRBV20-1|TRBD2|many
TGCAGTGCTCCACCCCTACTAGCGGAGGGCTACAATGAGCAGTTCTTC
CSAPPLLAEGYNEQFF
>TRBJ2-2|TRBV10-3|TRBD1|few
TGTGCCAGCCAGGACAGGGGGAACACCGGGGAGCTGTTTTTT
CASQDRGNTGELFF
>TRBJ2-1|TRBV7-2|.|many
TGTGCCAGCAGCTTAGGTCGGAACCCCTTATACAATGAGCAGTTCTTC
CASSLGRNPLYNEQFF
>TRBJ1-5|TRBV12-3/TRBV12-4|.|.
TGTGCCAGCAGTTTCGGGGTACGTCGGCAGCCCCAGCATTTT
CASSFGVRRQPQHF
>TRBJ1-3|TRBV7-2|.|few
TGTGCCAGCACAAGCGCGGGGGTTCGAAACACCATATATTTT
CASTSAGVRNTIYF
>TRBJ1-3|TRBV20-1|.|.
TGCAGTGCTAGAAGAGGGGTTGGTCATGCCATATATTTT
CSARRGVGHAIYF
>TRBJ2-1|TRBV18|.|few
TGTGCCAGCTCACCAGCAACGGGGAACAATGAGCAGTTCTTC
CASSPATGNNEQFF
>TRBJ2-7|TRBV28|.|few
TGTGCCAGCACCCTAACCCCAGGGTACGAGCAGTACTTC
CASTLTPGYEQYF